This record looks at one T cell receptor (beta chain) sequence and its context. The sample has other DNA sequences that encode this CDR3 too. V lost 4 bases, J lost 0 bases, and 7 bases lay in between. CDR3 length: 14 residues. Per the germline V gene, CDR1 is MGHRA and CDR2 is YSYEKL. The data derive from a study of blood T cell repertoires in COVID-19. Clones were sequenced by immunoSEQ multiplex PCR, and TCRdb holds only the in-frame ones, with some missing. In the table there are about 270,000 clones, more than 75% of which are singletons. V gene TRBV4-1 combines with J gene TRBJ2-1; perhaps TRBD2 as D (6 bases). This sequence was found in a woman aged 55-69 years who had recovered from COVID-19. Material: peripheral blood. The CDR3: CASSRGDSYNEQFF. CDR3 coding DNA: TGCGCCAGCAGCCGGGGGGACTCCTACAATGAGCAGTTCTTC.